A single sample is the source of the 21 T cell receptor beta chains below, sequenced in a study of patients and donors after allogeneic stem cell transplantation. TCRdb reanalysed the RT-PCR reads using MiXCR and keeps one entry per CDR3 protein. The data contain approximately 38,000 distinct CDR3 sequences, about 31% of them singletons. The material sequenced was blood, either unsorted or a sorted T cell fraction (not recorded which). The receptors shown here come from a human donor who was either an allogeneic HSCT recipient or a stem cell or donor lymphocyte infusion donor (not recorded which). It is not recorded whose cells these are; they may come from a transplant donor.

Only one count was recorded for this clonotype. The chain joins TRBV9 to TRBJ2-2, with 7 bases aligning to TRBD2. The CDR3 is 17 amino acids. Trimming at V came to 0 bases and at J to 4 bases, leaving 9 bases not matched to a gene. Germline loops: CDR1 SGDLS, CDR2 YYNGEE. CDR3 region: CASSVAVRTGGTGELFF. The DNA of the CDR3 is TGTGCCAGCAGCGTAGCCGTTAGAACGGGAGGCACCGGGGAGCTGTTTTTT.

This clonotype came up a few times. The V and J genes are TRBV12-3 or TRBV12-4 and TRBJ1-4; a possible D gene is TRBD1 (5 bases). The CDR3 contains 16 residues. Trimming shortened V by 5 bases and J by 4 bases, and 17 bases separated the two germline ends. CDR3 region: CASSPTPWGINEKLFF. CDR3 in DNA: TGTGCCAGCAGTCCTACACCCTGGGGGATTAATGAAAAACTGTTTTTT.

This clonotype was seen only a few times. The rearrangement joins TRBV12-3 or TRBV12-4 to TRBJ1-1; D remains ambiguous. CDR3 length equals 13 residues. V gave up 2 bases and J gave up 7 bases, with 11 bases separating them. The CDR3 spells CASSLKVRSEAFF. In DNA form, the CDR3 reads TGTGCCAGCAGTTTAAAGGTGAGGAGTGAAGCTTTCTTT.

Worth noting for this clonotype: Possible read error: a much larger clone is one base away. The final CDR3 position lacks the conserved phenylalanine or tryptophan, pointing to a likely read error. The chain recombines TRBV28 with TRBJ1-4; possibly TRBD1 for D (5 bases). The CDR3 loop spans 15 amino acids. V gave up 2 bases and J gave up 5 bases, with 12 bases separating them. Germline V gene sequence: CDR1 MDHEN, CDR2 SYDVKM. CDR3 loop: CASSLQSGWNEKLFL. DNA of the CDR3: TGTGCCAGCAGTTTACAGTCAGGGTGGAATGAAAAACTGTTTTTG.

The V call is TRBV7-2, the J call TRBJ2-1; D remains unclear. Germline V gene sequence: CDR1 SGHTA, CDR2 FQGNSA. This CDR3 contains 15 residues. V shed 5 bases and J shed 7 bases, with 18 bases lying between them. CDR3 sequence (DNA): TGTGCCAGCAGCCAAGTTTTATCGCCTTTTAATGAGCAGTTCTTC. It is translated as CASSQVLSPFNEQFF.

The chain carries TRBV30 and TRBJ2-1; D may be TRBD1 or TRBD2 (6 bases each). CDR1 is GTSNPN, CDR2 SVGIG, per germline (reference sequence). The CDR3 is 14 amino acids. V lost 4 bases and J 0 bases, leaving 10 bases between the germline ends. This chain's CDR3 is CAWKKGGSYNEQFF. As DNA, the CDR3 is TGTGCCTGGAAGAAGGGGGGCTCCTACAATGAGCAGTTCTTC.

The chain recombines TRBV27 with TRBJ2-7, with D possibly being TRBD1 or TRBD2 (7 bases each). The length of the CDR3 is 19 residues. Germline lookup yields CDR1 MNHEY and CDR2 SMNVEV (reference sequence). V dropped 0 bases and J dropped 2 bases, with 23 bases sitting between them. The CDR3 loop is CASSLSGTAFLAAAYEQYF. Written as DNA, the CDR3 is TGTGCCAGCAGTTTATCCGGGACAGCTTTTCTAGCGGCAGCCTACGAGCAGTACTTC.

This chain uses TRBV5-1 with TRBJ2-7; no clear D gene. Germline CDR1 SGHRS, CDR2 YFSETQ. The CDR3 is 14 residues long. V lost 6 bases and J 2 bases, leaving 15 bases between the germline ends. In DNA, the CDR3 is TGCGCCAGCATGATCTGGCGCGGTCCCTACGAGCAGTACTTC. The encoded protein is CASMIWRGPYEQYF.

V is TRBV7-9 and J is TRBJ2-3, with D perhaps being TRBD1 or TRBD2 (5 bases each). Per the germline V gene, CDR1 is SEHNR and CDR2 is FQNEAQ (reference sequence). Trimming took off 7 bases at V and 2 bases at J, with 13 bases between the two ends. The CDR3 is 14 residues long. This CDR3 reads CASTLGTYTDTQYF. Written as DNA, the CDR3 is TGTGCCAGCACCCTGGGGACCTACACAGATACGCAGTATTTT.

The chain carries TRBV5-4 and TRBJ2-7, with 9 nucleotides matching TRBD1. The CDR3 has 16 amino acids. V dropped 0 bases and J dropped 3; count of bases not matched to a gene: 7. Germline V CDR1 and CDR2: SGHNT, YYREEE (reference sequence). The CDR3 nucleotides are TGTGCCAGCAGCTTGGCCGTGGGGGACAGGGACTACGAGCAGTACTTC. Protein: CASSLAVGDRDYEQYF.

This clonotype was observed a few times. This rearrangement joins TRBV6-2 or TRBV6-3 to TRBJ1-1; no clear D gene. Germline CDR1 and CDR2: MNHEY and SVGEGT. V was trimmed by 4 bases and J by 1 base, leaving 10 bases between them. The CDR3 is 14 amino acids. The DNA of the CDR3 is TGTGCCAGCAGTTTCAGGATTTCGAACACTGAAGCTTTCTTT. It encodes CASSFRISNTEAFF.

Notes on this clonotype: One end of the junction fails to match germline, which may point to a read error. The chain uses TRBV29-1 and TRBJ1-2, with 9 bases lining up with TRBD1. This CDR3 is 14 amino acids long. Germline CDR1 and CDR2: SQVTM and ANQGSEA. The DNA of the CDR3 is TGCAGCGTTGCTGGGACAGGGTTAGGCTATGCCTACACCTTC. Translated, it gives CSVAGTGLGYAYTF.

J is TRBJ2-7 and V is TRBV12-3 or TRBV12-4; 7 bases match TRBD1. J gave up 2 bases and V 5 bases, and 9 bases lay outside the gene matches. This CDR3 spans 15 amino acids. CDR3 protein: CASSILRDRAYEQYF. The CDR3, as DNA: TGTGCCAGCAGTATCCTCCGGGACAGAGCCTACGAGCAGTACTTC.

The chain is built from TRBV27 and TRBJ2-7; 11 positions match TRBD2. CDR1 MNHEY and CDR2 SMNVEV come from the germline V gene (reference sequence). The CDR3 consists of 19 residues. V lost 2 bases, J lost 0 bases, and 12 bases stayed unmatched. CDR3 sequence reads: CASSLNLETSGVPSYEQYF. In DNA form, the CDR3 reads TGTGCCAGCAGTTTAAATCTCGAGACTAGCGGGGTTCCCTCCTACGAGCAGTACTTC.

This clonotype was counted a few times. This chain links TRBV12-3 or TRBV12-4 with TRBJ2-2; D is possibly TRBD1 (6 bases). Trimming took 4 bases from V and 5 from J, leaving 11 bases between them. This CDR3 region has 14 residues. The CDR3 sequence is CASSWTEGTGELFF. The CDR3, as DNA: TGTGCCAGCAGTTGGACAGAGGGAACCGGGGAGCTGTTTTTT.

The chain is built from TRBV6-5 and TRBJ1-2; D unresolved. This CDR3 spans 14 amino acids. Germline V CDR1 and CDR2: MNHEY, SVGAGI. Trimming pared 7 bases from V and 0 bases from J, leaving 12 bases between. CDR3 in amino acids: CASNPAGTNYGYTF. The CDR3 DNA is TGTGCCAGCAACCCGGCGGGGACTAACTATGGCTACACCTTC.

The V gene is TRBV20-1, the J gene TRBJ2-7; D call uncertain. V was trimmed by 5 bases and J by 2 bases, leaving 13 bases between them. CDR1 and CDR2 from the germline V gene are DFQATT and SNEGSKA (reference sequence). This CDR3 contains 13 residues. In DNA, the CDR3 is TGCAGTGCTTCCCAGACTGAAGCCTACGAGCAGTACTTC. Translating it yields CSASQTEAYEQYF.

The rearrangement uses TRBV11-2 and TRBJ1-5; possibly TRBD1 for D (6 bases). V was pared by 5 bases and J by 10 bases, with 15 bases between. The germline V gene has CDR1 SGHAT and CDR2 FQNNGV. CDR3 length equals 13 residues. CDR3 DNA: TGTGCCAGCAGCCTCGGGGGCTTCAGACCCCAGCATTTT. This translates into CASSLGGFRPQHF.

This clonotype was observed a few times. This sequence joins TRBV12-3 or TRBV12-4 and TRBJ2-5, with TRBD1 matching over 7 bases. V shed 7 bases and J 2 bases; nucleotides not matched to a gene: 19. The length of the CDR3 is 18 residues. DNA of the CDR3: TGTGCCAGCAAATCAGAGGGGGCCAGGCTGGGATTACAAGAGACCCAGTACTTC. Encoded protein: CASKSEGARLGLQETQYF.

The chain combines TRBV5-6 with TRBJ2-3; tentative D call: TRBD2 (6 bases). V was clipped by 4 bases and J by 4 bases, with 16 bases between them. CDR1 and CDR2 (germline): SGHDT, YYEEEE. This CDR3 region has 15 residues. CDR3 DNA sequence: TGTGCCAGCAGCGTAGGGACTCCTAGGCCAGATACGCAGTATTTT. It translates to CASSVGTPRPDTQYF.

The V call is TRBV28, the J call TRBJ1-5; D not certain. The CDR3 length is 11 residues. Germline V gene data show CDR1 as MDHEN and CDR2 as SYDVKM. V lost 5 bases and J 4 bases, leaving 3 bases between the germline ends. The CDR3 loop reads CASSVNQPQHF. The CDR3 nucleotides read TGTGCCAGCAGTGTAAATCAGCCCCAGCATTTT.